This entry lists 25 T cell receptor beta chains sequenced from one sample in a study of T cell changes during pregnancy in multiple sclerosis. This table comes from immunoSEQ multiplex PCR, and its TCRdb copy is limited to in-frame clones, with some not included. The profile shows about 77,000 clones, about 89% of them singletons. The sequencing here drew on peripheral blood, taken before pregnancy. The receptors here all came from a female donor with multiple sclerosis, enrolled in a pregnancy study.

CDR3 region: CASSLDLRTGAYGYTF. Here the CDR3 DNA reads TGTGCCAGCAGCTTAGATCTTAGAACAGGGGCCTATGGCTACACCTTC. The gene calls are TRBV7-2 and TRBJ1-2, with 7 positions matching TRBD1. The CDR3 is 16 amino acids. CDR1 is SGHTA, CDR2 FQGNSA, per germline. Losses at the gene ends were 1 base for V and 4 bases for J; bases not matched to a gene: 9.

This clone has only one observation. The V and J genes are TRBV6-4 and TRBJ2-3; TRBD2 is a possible D gene (6 bases). V gave up 4 bases and J gave up 6 bases, with 14 bases separating them. Germline-derived CDR1 and CDR2 are MRHNA and SNTAGT. The CDR3 extends over 14 amino acids. CDR3 coding DNA: TGTGCCAGCAGTGTAACGGGGGAAGGGGATACGCAGTATTTT. Its translation is CASSVTGEGDTQYF.

V is TRBV27 and J is TRBJ2-2, with TRBD1 matching over 8 bases. This CDR3 is 17 amino acids long. Per the germline V gene, CDR1 is MNHEY and CDR2 is SMNVEV (reference sequence). With 3 bases clipped from V and 1 base from J, the junction kept 7 bases outside the gene matches. This chain's CDR3 is CASSFDRGGMNTGELFF. CDR3 in DNA: TGTGCCAGCAGTTTCGACAGGGGCGGCATGAACACCGGGGAGCTGTTTTTT.

The chain combines TRBV2 with TRBJ2-2; 10 nucleotides line up with TRBD1. CDR1 and CDR2 from the germline V gene are SNHLY and FYNNEI. CDR3 length: 14 residues. Trimming removed 6 bases from V and 5 bases from J; junction bases left unmatched: 3. CDR3 nucleotide sequence: TGTGCCAGCAGGACAGGGGGCCGAACCGGGGAGCTGTTTTTT. Protein product: CASRTGGRTGELFF.

The J gene is TRBJ2-3, the V gene TRBV14; 7 bases are a match to TRBD2. V shed 0 bases and J 2 bases; nucleotides not matched to a gene: 8. Germline CDR1 SGHDN, CDR2 FVKESK. The length of the CDR3 is 17 residues. CDR3 DNA sequence: TGTGCCAGCAGCCAAGAGTTCCAGCGGGGCAACACAGATACGCAGTATTTT. It translates to CASSQEFQRGNTDTQYF.

This rearrangement joins TRBV19 to TRBJ1-1, with D unresolved. The V gene lost 3 bases and the J gene lost 1 base, with 9 bases spanning the gap. The CDR3 extends over 14 amino acids. Germline V lookup: CDR1 LNHDA, CDR2 SQIVND (reference sequence). The chain's CDR3 is CASSILPGNTEAFF. CDR3 coding DNA: TGTGCCAGTAGTATCCTCCCAGGGAACACTGAAGCTTTCTTT.

The chain combines TRBV19 with TRBJ1-1; the match to TRBD1 covers 7 bases. Looked up from germline, CDR1 is LNHDA and CDR2 is SQIVND (reference sequence). CDR3 length: 17 amino acids. J was trimmed by 6 bases and V by 5 bases; bases with no gene match: 18. The CDR3 protein is CASSDDRAAFSFAEAFF. CDR3 in DNA: TGTGCCAGTAGTGACGACAGGGCCGCGTTCTCGTTCGCTGAAGCTTTCTTT.

This clone turned up a few times. The rearrangement uses TRBV4-1 and TRBJ1-6, with 7 bases that match TRBD1. J lost 14 bases, V lost 0 bases, and 10 bases had no gene match. The CDR3 sequence is 15 residues long. Germline V gives CDR1 MGHRA, CDR2 YSYEKL. CDR3 in DNA: TGCGCCAGCAGCCAAGAGGGAAGGGGGCAGACGGCCCTCCACTTT. The encoded protein is CASSQEGRGQTALHF.

The chain links TRBV6-1 to TRBJ1-3; D unresolved. The CDR3 totals 14 residues. Between the trimmed V and J ends, which lost 6 bases and 0 bases, there was a span of 9 bases. Germline CDR1 and CDR2: MNHNS and SASEGT. The CDR3 coding sequence is TGTGCCAGCAGAACCTTTAGCTCTGGAAACACCATATATTTT. Amino acids: CASRTFSSGNTIYF.

The CDR3 reads CASSGTAVREKLFF. CDR3 nucleotide sequence: TGTGCCAGCAGTGGGACAGCGGTTCGAGAAAAACTGTTTTTT. This rearrangement joins TRBV6-6 to TRBJ1-4; 7 bases align to TRBD1. The germline gives CDR1 MNHNY, CDR2 SVGAGI (reference sequence). V trimming: 5 bases; J trimming: 8 bases; junction bases outside the gene matches: 8. CDR3 length: 14 residues.

The chain couples TRBV18 to TRBJ1-1, with a weak D call TRBD1 (5 bases). The CDR3 extends over 14 amino acids. Germline V gene data show CDR1 as KGHSH and CDR2 as LQKENI. The V gene lost 6 bases and the J gene lost 4 bases, with 15 bases spanning the gap. The CDR3 spells CASSLQGAATEAFF. The DNA of the CDR3 is TGTGCCAGCTCTCTTCAAGGGGCGGCCACTGAAGCTTTCTTT.

The chain combines TRBV10-3 with TRBJ1-6; D not resolved. The CDR3 extends over 13 amino acids. Per the germline V gene, CDR1 is ENHRY and CDR2 is SYGVKD. Trimming pared 8 bases from V and 0 bases from J, leaving 5 bases between. CDR3: CAIGNSYNSPLHF. The CDR3 DNA reads TGTGCCATCGGCAACTCCTATAATTCACCCCTCCACTTT.

J is TRBJ1-1 and V is TRBV29-1; D remains ambiguous. Germline loops: CDR1 SQVTM, CDR2 ANQGSEA. The length of the CDR3 is 13 residues. Trimming removed 7 bases from V and 1 base from J, with 13 bases in between. The CDR3: CSGEYGENTEAFF. As DNA, the CDR3 is TGCAGCGGGGAGTACGGGGAGAACACTGAAGCTTTCTTT. Full variable domain (missing parts from reference TRBV29-1 and TRBJ1-1): SAVISQKPSRDICQRGTSLTIQCQVDSQVTMMFWYRQQPGQSLTLIATANQGSEATYESGFVIDKFPISRPNLTFSTLTVSNMSPEDSSIYLCSGEYGENTEAFFGQGTRLTVV.

The CDR3 loop is CASSLKRAEGYTF. In DNA, the CDR3 is TGTGCCAGCAGCTTAAAGCGGGCGGAGGGCTACACCTTC. This chain links TRBV11-3 with TRBJ1-2; no reliable D call. The germline CDR1 and CDR2 sequences are SGHNT and YENEEA. Between the trimmed V and J ends, which lost 2 bases and 8 bases, there was a span of 12 bases. This CDR3 region has 13 residues. Drawing the rest from reference TRBV11-3 and TRBJ1-2, the complete variable domain is EAGVVQSPRYKIIEKKQPVAFWCNPISGHNTLYWYLQNLGQGPELLIRYENEEAVDDSQLPKDRFSAERLKGVDSTLKIQPAELGDSAVYLCASSLKRAEGYTFGSGTRLTVV.

This chain links TRBV28 with TRBJ1-3; D ambiguous. Per the germline V gene, CDR1 is MDHEN and CDR2 is SYDVKM. The CDR3 has 12 amino acids. Trimming shortened V by 9 bases and J by 4 bases, and 10 bases separated the two germline ends. The CDR3 here is CASTRWGNTIYF. CDR3 bases: TGTGCCAGTACTAGATGGGGAAACACCATATATTTT.

The chain is built from TRBV6-1 and TRBJ1-2; D not certain. The CDR3 contains 13 residues. CDR1 MNHNS and CDR2 SASEGT come from the germline V gene. V was cut by 10 bases and J by 0 bases, with 12 bases left in between. CDR3: CATLIPTNYGYTF. CDR3 nucleotides: TGTGCCACACTAATACCAACTAACTATGGCTACACCTTC.

V and J are TRBV25-1 and TRBJ2-5; perhaps TRBD1 as D (6 bases). The CDR3 totals 15 residues. Per the germline V gene, CDR1 is MGHDK and CDR2 is SYGVNS. The ends were cut back, 0 bases at V and 4 bases at J, with 12 bases in the middle. The CDR3 sequence is CASSEYAGAVETQYF. CDR3 DNA sequence: TGTGCCAGCAGTGAATATGCAGGGGCAGTAGAGACCCAGTACTTC.

The chain couples TRBV5-1 to TRBJ1-2; 11 bases are a match to TRBD1. The CDR3 runs 16 residues. The V gene's germline CDR1 is SGHRS and CDR2 YFSETQ. The V gene end was trimmed by 4 bases and the J gene end by 3 bases; junction bases not matched to a gene: 8. The CDR3 reads CASSPAGTGGYYGYTF. The CDR3 nucleotides read TGCGCCAGCAGCCCGGCCGGGACAGGGGGTTACTATGGCTACACCTTC.

The V call is TRBV7-9, the J call TRBJ1-2; TRBD1 agrees at 7 bases. Germline lookup yields CDR1 SEHNR and CDR2 FQNEAQ (reference sequence). With 6 bases clipped from V and 5 bases from J, the junction kept 6 bases outside the gene matches. CDR3 length equals 13 residues. The CDR3 here is CASSLGTDYGYTF. The CDR3 DNA sequence: TGTGCCAGCAGTCTAGGGACAGATTATGGCTACACCTTC.

This clone showed up just once. The rearrangement uses TRBV6-4 and TRBJ2-7, with a possible D match to TRBD1 (6 bases). The germline gives CDR1 MRHNA, CDR2 SNTAGT. Trimming removed 2 bases at V and 2 bases at J, with 7 bases between. CDR3 length: 13 residues. The CDR3 here is CASSDRDTYEQYF. CDR3 bases: TGTGCCAGCAGTGACCGGGACACCTACGAGCAGTACTTC.

This clone was seen just once. The chain links TRBV5-1 to TRBJ2-7, with D tentatively TRBD1 (5 bases). Germline loops: CDR1 SGHRS, CDR2 YFSETQ. The CDR3 consists of 13 residues. V was shortened by 3 bases and J by 7 bases, with 14 bases between the two germline ends. The CDR3 nucleotides are TGCGCCAGCAGCTCACTCGGACATCTTGAGCAGTACTTC. This sequence encodes CASSSLGHLEQYF.

The chain uses TRBV9 and TRBJ2-1; D unclear. Trimming stripped 2 bases from V and 4 bases from J, with 4 bases between. The CDR3 totals 12 residues. Looked up from germline, CDR1 is SGDLS and CDR2 is YYNGEE. The CDR3, as DNA: TGTGCCAGCAGCGTCGGGTACAATGAGCAGTTCTTC. It is translated as CASSVGYNEQFF. The full variable domain, completed using reference TRBV9 and TRBJ2-1, is DSGVTQTPKHLITATGQRVTLRCSPRSGDLSVYWYQQSLDQGLQFLIQYYNGEERAKGNILERFSAQQFPDLHSELNLSSLELGDSALYFCASSVGYNEQFFGPGTRLTVL.

The chain links TRBV11-2 to TRBJ2-1, with 7 nucleotides matching TRBD1. The CDR3 length is 13 residues. V gave up 3 bases and J gave up 12 bases; unmatched junction bases: 8. From germline, CDR1 is SGHAT and CDR2 FQNNGV. The CDR3 DNA is TGTGCCAGCAGCTTCAATGCAGGGGGTTCGCAGTTCTTC. This codes for CASSFNAGGSQFF.

The rearrangement joins TRBV19 to TRBJ2-7, with D perhaps matching TRBD1 (6 bases). The V gene lost 3 bases and the J gene lost 0 bases, with 21 bases spanning the gap. Germline V gene sequence: CDR1 LNHDA, CDR2 SQIVND (reference sequence). CDR3 length equals 18 residues. The CDR3, as DNA: TGTGCCAGTAGTATCGGCCCCCCTGGGCAGGGGAGCTCCTACGAGCAGTACTTC. Amino acid sequence: CASSIGPPGQGSSYEQYF.

The V gene is TRBV5-1, the J gene TRBJ2-1; D may be TRBD2 (6 bases). Germline V gives CDR1 SGHRS, CDR2 YFSETQ. Trimming removed 8 bases from V and 4 bases from J, with 19 bases in between. This CDR3 comprises 15 residues. CDR3 bases: TGCGCCAGTCGTCCGGAGGGACGGAGTTACAATGAGCAGTTCTTC. Protein: CASRPEGRSYNEQFF.